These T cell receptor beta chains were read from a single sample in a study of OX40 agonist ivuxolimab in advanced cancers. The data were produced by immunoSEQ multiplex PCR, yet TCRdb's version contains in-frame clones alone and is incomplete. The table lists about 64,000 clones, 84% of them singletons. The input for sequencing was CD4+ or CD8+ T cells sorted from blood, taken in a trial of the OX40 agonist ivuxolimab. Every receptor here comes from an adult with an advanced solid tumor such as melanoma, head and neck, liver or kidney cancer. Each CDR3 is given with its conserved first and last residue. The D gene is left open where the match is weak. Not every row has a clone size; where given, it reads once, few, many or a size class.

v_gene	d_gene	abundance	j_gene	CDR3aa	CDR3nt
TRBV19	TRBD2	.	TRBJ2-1	CASSPQGSGVSYNEQFF	TGTGCCAGTAGTCCTCAGGGTAGCGGGGTCTCCTACAATGAGCAGTTCTTC
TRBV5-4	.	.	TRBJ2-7	CASSLSLLPEQYF	TGTGCCAGCAGCTTGTCTCTATTGCCCGAGCAGTACTTC
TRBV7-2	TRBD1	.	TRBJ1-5	CASSQGTENSNQPQHF	TGCGCCAGCAGCCAGGGGACAGAAAATAGCAATCAGCCCCAGCATTTT
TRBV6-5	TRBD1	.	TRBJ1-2	CASSTPGQGAFGYTF	TGTGCCAGCAGTACCCCGGGACAGGGGGCATTTGGCTACACCTTC
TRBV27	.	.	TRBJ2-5	CASSFIDSTETQYF	TGTGCCAGCAGTTTTATAGACAGCACTGAGACCCAGTACTTC
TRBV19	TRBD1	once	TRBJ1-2	CASSDPGQQVYGYTF	TGTGCCAGTAGCGATCCGGGACAGCAAGTATATGGCTACACCTTC
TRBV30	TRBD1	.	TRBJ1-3	CAWSMTGTGNTIYF	TGTGCCTGGAGTATGACAGGGACTGGAAACACCATATATTTT
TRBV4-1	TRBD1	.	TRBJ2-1	CASSQSPDRDGGEQFF	TGCGCCAGCAGCCAAAGCCCGGACAGGGACGGGGGTGAGCAGTTCTTC
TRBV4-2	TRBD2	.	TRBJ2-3	CASSYGLGGLADQIDTQYF	TGTGCCAGCAGCTACGGACTCGGGGGACTAGCGGACCAAATAGATACGCAGTATTTT
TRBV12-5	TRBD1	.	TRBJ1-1	CASGPGQGARTEAFF	TGTGCTAGTGGTCCAGGACAGGGGGCGAGGACTGAAGCTTTCTTT
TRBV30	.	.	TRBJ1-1	CAWSVVGVNTEAFF	TGTGCCTGGAGTGTAGTCGGTGTTAACACTGAAGCTTTCTTT
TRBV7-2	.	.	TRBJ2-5	CASSFGGLETQYF	TGTGCCAGCAGCTTTGGCGGTTTAGAGACCCAGTACTTC
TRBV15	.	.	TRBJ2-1	CATSAPGPSYNEQFF	TGTGCCACCAGCGCACCGGGACCGTCCTACAATGAGCAGTTCTTC
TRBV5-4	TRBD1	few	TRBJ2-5	CASSTTGGRETQYF	TGTGCCAGCAGCACGACAGGGGGACGAGAGACCCAGTACTTC
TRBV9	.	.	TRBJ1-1	CASSSNPARGTGMNTEAFF	TGTGCCAGCAGCTCCAACCCCGCGAGGGGGACGGGCATGAACACTGAAGCTTTCTTT
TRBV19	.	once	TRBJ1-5	CASSIVGGSDQPQHF	TGTGCCAGTAGTATAGTTGGTGGGTCGGATCAGCCCCAGCATTTT
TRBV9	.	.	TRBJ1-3	CASSSDTSGNTIYF	TGTGCCAGCAGTTCAGACACCTCTGGAAACACCATATATTTT
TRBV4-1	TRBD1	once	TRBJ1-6	CASSLRPPGQYNSPLHF	TGCGCCAGCAGCCTCCGACCTCCGGGACAGTATAATTCACCCCTCCACTTT
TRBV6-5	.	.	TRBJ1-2	CASALTGAGFGYTF	TGTGCCAGCGCCCTAACCGGTGCGGGATTTGGCTACACCTTC
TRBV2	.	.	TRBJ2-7	CASSGADQGEQYF	TGTGCCAGCAGTGGTGCGGATCAAGGGGAGCAGTACTTC
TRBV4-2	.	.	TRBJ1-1	CASSLDIGAGNTEAFF	TGTGCCAGCAGCTTGGATATAGGGGCCGGGAACACTGAAGCTTTCTTT
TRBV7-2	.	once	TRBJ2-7	CASSLGTFSYEQYF	TGTGCCAGCAGCTTAGGGACTTTCTCCTACGAGCAGTACTTC
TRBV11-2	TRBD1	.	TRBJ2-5	CASSPNGQGWETQYF	TGTGCCAGCAGCCCAAACGGACAGGGGTGGGAGACCCAGTACTTC
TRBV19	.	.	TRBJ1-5	CASSTRADQPQHF	TGTGCCAGTAGTACCCGGGCTGATCAGCCCCAGCATTTT
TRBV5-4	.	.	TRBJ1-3	CASSSAGGNTIYF	TGTGCCAGCAGCAGCGCGGGGGGAAACACCATATATTTT
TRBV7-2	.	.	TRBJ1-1	CASSPLGAGLDTEAFF	TGTGCCAGCAGCCCCTTAGGGGCAGGGCTGGACACTGAAGCTTTCTTT
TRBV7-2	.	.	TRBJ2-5	CASSLGDRKQETQYF	TGTGCCAGCAGCTTAGGTGACAGGAAACAAGAGACCCAGTACTTC
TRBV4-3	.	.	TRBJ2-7	CASSQGTAASYEQYF	TGCGCCAGCAGCCAAGGTACGGCAGCCTCCTACGAGCAGTACTTC
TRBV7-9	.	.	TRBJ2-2	CASSLLSGNTGELFF	TGTGCCAGCAGCTTATTAAGCGGGAACACCGGGGAGCTGTTTTTT
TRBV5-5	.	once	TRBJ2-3	CASSLTPGFTDTQYF	TGTGCCAGCAGCCTAACCCCGGGGTTCACAGATACGCAGTATTTT
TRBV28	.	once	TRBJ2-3	CASSRRGSRTDTQYF	TGTGCCAGCAGCCGGCGGGGATCTCGCACAGATACGCAGTATTTT
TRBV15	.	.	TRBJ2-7	CAIGTGGVEQYF	TGTGCCATCGGGACTGGCGGGGTCGAGCAGTACTTC
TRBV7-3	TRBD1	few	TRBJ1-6	CASSSGQGGSPLHF	TGTGCCAGCAGCTCTGGACAGGGAGGCTCACCCCTCCACTTT
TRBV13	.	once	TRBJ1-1	CASSYIGVPEAFF	TGTGCCAGCAGCTACATAGGGGTACCTGAAGCTTTCTTT
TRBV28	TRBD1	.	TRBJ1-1	CASSSSGGNTEAFF	TGTGCCAGCAGTTCCTCAGGGGGCAACACTGAAGCTTTCTTT
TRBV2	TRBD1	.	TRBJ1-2	CASSARTGPNYGYTF	TGTGCCAGCAGTGCTCGGACAGGGCCAAACTATGGCTACACCTTC
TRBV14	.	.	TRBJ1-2	CASSPNSGGYTF	TGTGCCAGCAGCCCCAATTCCGGAGGCTACACCTTC
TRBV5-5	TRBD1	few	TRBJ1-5	CASRWGQGHGYQPQHF	TGTGCCAGCAGATGGGGACAGGGCCATGGGTATCAGCCCCAGCATTTT
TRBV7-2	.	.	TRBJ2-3	CASSPSTDTQYF	TGTGCCAGCAGCCCAAGCACAGATACGCAGTATTTT
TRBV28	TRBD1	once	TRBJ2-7	CASIPSGTGYEQYF	TGTGCCAGCATCCCTTCGGGGACAGGGTACGAGCAGTACTTC
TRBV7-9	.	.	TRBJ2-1	CASSFGDPPNEQFF	TGTGCCAGCAGCTTCGGGGACCCACCCAATGAGCAGTTCTTC
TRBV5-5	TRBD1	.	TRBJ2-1	CASSLGTGGLPQSIF	TGTGCCAGCAGCTTGGGGACAGGGGGACTCCCGCAAAGTATCTTC
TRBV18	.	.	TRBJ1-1	CASSPPGEAFF	TGTGCCAGCTCACCACCGGGTGAAGCTTTCTTT
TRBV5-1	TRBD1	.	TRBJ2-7	CASSLLIGTGGGEQYF	TGCGCCAGCAGCTTGCTAATCGGGACAGGGGGCGGCGAGCAGTACTTC
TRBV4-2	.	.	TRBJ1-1	CASSLNSKPNTEAFF	TGTGCCAGCAGCTTGAATAGCAAGCCTAACACTGAAGCTTTCTTT
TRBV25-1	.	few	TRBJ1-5	CASSELGIRGQPQHF	TGTGCCAGCAGTGAACTCGGAATCCGAGGTCAGCCCCAGCATTTT
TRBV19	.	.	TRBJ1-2	CASSREGKAHGYTF	TGTGCCAGTAGTAGGGAGGGGAAGGCCCATGGCTACACCTTC
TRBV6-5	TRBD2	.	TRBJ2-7	CARERGGRYEQYF	TGTGCCCGGGAACGGGGCGGGAGGTACGAGCAGTACTTC
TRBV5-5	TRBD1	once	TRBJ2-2	CASSIGTGDVSGGELFF	TGTGCCAGCAGCATAGGGACAGGGGATGTTTCGGGCGGGGAGCTGTTTTTT
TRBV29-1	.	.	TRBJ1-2	CAGGEVYGYTF	TGCGCGGGGGGGGAAGTCTATGGCTACACCTTC
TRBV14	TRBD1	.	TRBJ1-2	CASSRRDRGLLEENTF	TGTGCCAGCAGCCGCCGGGACAGGGGGCTTTTGGAGGAAAACACCTTC
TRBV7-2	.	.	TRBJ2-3	CASSLGGSQDTQYF	TGTGCCAGCAGCTTAGGCGGCAGTCAAGATACGCAGTATTTT
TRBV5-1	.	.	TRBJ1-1	CASSESPMNTEAFF	TGCGCCAGCAGCGAATCCCCCATGAACACTGAAGCTTTCTTT
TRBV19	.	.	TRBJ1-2	CASSTGPYGYTF	TGTGCCAGTAGTACCGGGCCCTATGGCTACACCTTC
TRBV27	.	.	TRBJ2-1	CASSPLRVAGGWQFF	TGTGCCAGCAGTCCCCTGAGAGTAGCAGGCGGGTGGCAGTTCTTC
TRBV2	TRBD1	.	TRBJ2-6	CASSGTGGSGANVLTF	TGTGCCAGCAGCGGGACAGGGGGCTCTGGGGCCAACGTCCTGACTTTC
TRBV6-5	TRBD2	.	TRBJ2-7	CASSRTSGSYEQYF	TGTGCCAGCAGTCGTACTAGCGGGAGCTACGAGCAGTACTTC
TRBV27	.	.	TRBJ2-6	CASSFSGANVLTF	TGTGCCAGCAGTTTCTCTGGGGCCAACGTCCTGACTTTC
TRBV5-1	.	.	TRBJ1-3	CASSSQGSGNTIYF	TGCGCCAGCAGCTCCCAGGGGTCTGGAAACACCATATATTTT